The 22 T cell receptor beta chains listed next were all sequenced from one sample in a study of blood T cells in healthy people across ages. Using a J-beta primer mix together with a sample-barcoded 5' primer, a second PCR was run for roughly 6 to 12 cycles. TCRdb passed the 5' RACE reads through MiXCR, listing each CDR3 protein once. The sample carries around 780,000 distinct CDR3 sequences, about 56% recorded once. Sequenced sample: blood. The receptor set was obtained from a middle-aged man in good health.

To note about this clonotype: This clone may be a read error of a much larger clone one base away. This chain links TRBV4-2 with TRBJ2-3, with D possibly matching TRBD2 (6 bases). The CDR3 length is 15 residues. The V end lost 0 bases, the J end lost 5 bases, and 12 bases lay between the germline ends. In germline, CDR1 is LGHNA, CDR2 YNFKEQ. The CDR3 reads CASSQEGGEGDTQYF. The CDR3 DNA reads TGTGCCAGCAGCCAAGAGGGAGGAGAGGGAGATACGCAGTATTTT.

The chain carries TRBV11-2 and TRBJ2-7; 7 bases align to TRBD1. The CDR3 covers 15 residues. The germline gives CDR1 SGHAT, CDR2 FQNNGV. With 1 base clipped from V and 4 bases from J, the junction kept 7 bases outside the gene matches. The CDR3 bases are TGTGCCAGCAGCTTAGGATGGCAGGGGGAATACGAGCAGTACTTC. Amino acid sequence: CASSLGWQGEYEQYF.

This clonotype was picked up one time. The chain combines TRBV5-1 with TRBJ2-1; D may be TRBD1 (6 bases). Trimming removed 6 bases at V and 6 bases at J, with 13 bases between. Germline V CDR1 and CDR2: SGHRS, YFSETQ. The length of the CDR3 is 13 residues. CDR3 bases: TGCGCCAGCAAAAGGGACAACCCCAATGAGCAGTTCTTC. It encodes CASKRDNPNEQFF.

This clonotype was counted between two and nine times. The rearrangement links TRBV4-3 to TRBJ2-1; the match to TRBD1 covers 7 bases. In germline, CDR1 is LGHNA, CDR2 YSLEER. This CDR3 comprises 14 residues. J lost 7 bases, V lost 1 base, and 4 bases had no gene match. The CDR3 here is CASSQGHRGNEQFF. As DNA, the CDR3 is TGCGCCAGCAGCCAAGGTCACAGGGGAAATGAGCAGTTCTTC.

V gene TRBV7-6 combines with J gene TRBJ2-1; 8 bases agree with TRBD2. The germline gives CDR1 SGHVS, CDR2 FNYEAQ. The length of the CDR3 is 15 residues. Losses at the gene ends were 5 bases for V and 7 bases for J; bases not matched to a gene: 10. CDR3 amino acids: CASSPSGSGNNEQFF. DNA of the CDR3: TGTGCCAGCAGCCCGTCCGGTAGCGGGAATAATGAGCAGTTCTTC. The variable domain in full, completed from reference TRBV7-6 and TRBJ2-1, reads GAGVSQSPRYKVTKRGQDVALRCDPISGHVSLYWYRQALGQGPEFLTYFNYEAQQDKSGLPNDRFSAERPEGSISTLTIQRTEQRDSAMYRCASSPSGSGNNEQFFGPGTRLTVL.

The V gene is TRBV5-1, the J gene TRBJ2-1; a possible D gene is TRBD1 (7 bases). The CDR3 consists of 17 residues. Per germline, CDR1 SGHRS and CDR2 YFSETQ. Deletions cut 5 bases from V and 1 base from J, with 19 bases between. DNA of the CDR3: TGCGCCAGCAGTCATAATTCGGCAGGGGGGTCCTACAATGAGCAGTTCTTC. This sequence encodes CASSHNSAGGSYNEQFF. Complete variable domain (other parts from reference TRBV5-1 and TRBJ2-1): KAGVTQTPRYLIKTRGQQVTLSCSPISGHRSVSWYQQTPGQGLQFLFEYFSETQRNKGNFPGRFSGRQFSNSRSEMNVSTLELGDSALYLCASSHNSAGGSYNEQFFGPGTRLTVL.

This clonotype was detected a few times. V usage is TRBV28 and J usage is TRBJ2-6, with no clear D. V gave up 1 base and J gave up 0 bases, with 19 bases separating them. CDR1 and CDR2 (germline): MDHEN, SYDVKM. The CDR3 loop spans 20 amino acids. The DNA for the CDR3 is TGTGCCAGCAGTTTATTTAACACGGGCAGTTCTCTCTCTGGGGCCAACGTCCTGACTTTC. Its protein product is CASSLFNTGSSLSGANVLTF.

The chain carries TRBV5-1 and TRBJ2-4; TRBD2 agrees at 13 bases. The CDR3 spans 21 residues. J was trimmed by 0 bases and V by 4 bases; bases with no gene match: 16. CDR1 and CDR2 from the germline V gene are SGHRS and YFSETQ. CDR3 in DNA: TGCGCCAGCAGCGCGGGATTACCGGGACTAGCGGGGTTTTTAGCCAAAAACATTCAGTACTTC. It encodes CASSAGLPGLAGFLAKNIQYF.

In regard to this clonotype: At one end the junction does not follow the germline gene, possibly because of a read error. The CDR3 DNA is TGTGCCAGCAGTCAGACAGCGAACCGGTGGCTTCAGCTAGCCGAAAACATCCAGTACTTC. It specifies CASSQTANRWLQLAENIQYF. The gene calls are TRBV28 and TRBJ2-4; D is perhaps TRBD1 or TRBD2 (5 bases each). The CDR3 spans 20 residues. The germline CDR1 and CDR2 sequences are MDHEN and SYDVKM.

The chain is built from TRBV5-1 and TRBJ1-1; D call uncertain. This CDR3 has 15 residues. Germline CDR1 and CDR2: SGHRS and YFSETQ. Trimming cost V 3 bases and J 7 bases, with 19 bases left between them. CDR3 loop: CASSSALVSSGEAFF. CDR3 sequence (DNA): TGCGCCAGCAGCTCCGCCCTGGTATCCTCGGGTGAAGCTTTCTTT. The full variable domain, rest sourced from reference TRBV5-1 and TRBJ1-1, is KAGVTQTPRYLIKTRGQQVTLSCSPISGHRSVSWYQQTPGQGLQFLFEYFSETQRNKGNFPGRFSGRQFSNSRSEMNVSTLELGDSALYLCASSSALVSSGEAFFGQGTRLTVV.

The V and J genes are TRBV29-1 and TRBJ2-7, with no clear D. The germline gives CDR1 SQVTM, CDR2 ANQGSEA. V lost 5 bases to trimming and J lost 0 bases, with 11 bases between them. The length of the CDR3 is 13 residues. The CDR3 protein is CSVTRASSYEQYF. The CDR3 DNA reads TGCAGCGTTACCCGCGCAAGCTCCTACGAGCAGTACTTC.

The chain joins TRBV7-2 to TRBJ2-3, with TRBD2 matching 9 bases. Germline V CDR1 and CDR2: SGHTA, FQGNSA. There are 16 residues in the CDR3. V shed 4 bases and J 3 bases; nucleotides not matched to a gene: 8. CDR3 DNA sequence: TGTGCCAGCAGCTCATCCGCTAGCGGGATTACAGATACGCAGTATTTT. Translated: CASSSSASGITDTQYF. The full variable domain, with the rest looked up from reference TRBV7-2 and TRBJ2-3, is GAGVSQSPSNKVTEKGKDVELRCDPISGHTALYWYRQSLGQGLEFLIYFQGNSAPDKSGLPSDRFSAERTGGSVSTLTIQRTQQEDSAVYLCASSSSASGITDTQYFGPGTRLTVL.

This clonotype was seen more than once but under ten times. This chain connects TRBV7-2 to TRBJ2-7; no clear D gene. Germline V lookup: CDR1 SGHTA, CDR2 FQGNSA. V shed 5 bases and J shed 6 bases, with 14 bases lying between them. The CDR3 is 13 amino acids. The CDR3 DNA reads TGTGCCAGCAGCCCGTATACCGCGTCCGAGCAGTACTTC. Translation: CASSPYTASEQYF.

The genes are TRBV14 and TRBJ1-2; D is unclear. Germline loops: CDR1 SGHDN, CDR2 FVKESK. This CDR3 spans 17 amino acids. The V gene lost 0 bases and the J gene lost 1 base, with 15 bases spanning the gap. CDR3 sequence reads: CASSQDLQRRGNYGYTF. The CDR3 DNA reads TGTGCCAGCAGCCAAGATTTGCAGCGACGTGGTAACTATGGCTACACCTTC.

The V call is TRBV28, the J call TRBJ1-2; TRBD1 matches 7 bases. The CDR3 is 13 residues long. The V and J ends lost 4 bases and 8 bases, in that order; junction bases with no gene match: 7. Germline V CDR1 and CDR2: MDHEN, SYDVKM. CDR3 coding DNA: TGTGCCAGCAGTTCCCACAGGGGTGGCGGCTACACCTTC. It translates to CASSSHRGGGYTF.

The chain couples TRBV20-1 to TRBJ2-2; 11 bases are shared with TRBD2. The CDR3 extends over 16 amino acids. Trimming removed 0 bases from V and 5 bases from J; junction bases left unmatched: 5. The V gene's germline CDR1 is DFQATT and CDR2 SNEGSKA (reference sequence). CDR3 sequence: CSARDHTSGGTGELFF. DNA of the CDR3: TGCAGTGCTAGAGACCACACTAGCGGGGGAACCGGGGAGCTGTTTTTT.

The chain recombines TRBV7-2 with TRBJ2-1, with D possibly matching TRBD1 (5 bases). Trimming removed 4 bases from V and 6 bases from J, with 19 bases in between. This CDR3 spans 16 amino acids. Germline V gene lookup returns CDR1 SGHTA and CDR2 FQGNSA. As DNA, the CDR3 is TGTGCCAGCAGCTCGGATAGGGGATTAAGAAGCAATGAGCAGTTCTTC. It codes for CASSSDRGLRSNEQFF.

This chain links TRBV6-1 with TRBJ1-6; 9 positions agree with TRBD1. V was pared by 7 bases and J by 0 bases, with 4 bases of the junction left unmatched. Germline V gene lookup returns CDR1 MNHNS and CDR2 SASEGT. This CDR3 has 16 residues. The DNA for the CDR3 is TGTGCCAGCAACTTGGACAGGGGCTCCTATAATTCACCCCTCCACTTT. This codes for CASNLDRGSYNSPLHF.

This rearrangement joins TRBV20-1 to TRBJ2-3; the match to TRBD2 covers 10 bases. Trimming at V came to 6 bases and at J to 3 bases, leaving 15 bases not matched to a gene. The CDR3 runs 17 residues. CDR1 and CDR2 (germline): DFQATT, SNEGSKA (reference sequence). CDR3 DNA: TGCAGTGCGCCGGACAGGGCTAGCGGGAGTAGGACAGATACGCAGTATTTT. Translation: CSAPDRASGSRTDTQYF.

The chain carries TRBV12-3 or TRBV12-4 and TRBJ2-1; D call uncertain. The CDR3 has 15 residues. Between the trimmed V and J ends, which lost 3 bases and 0 bases, there was a span of 9 bases. The CDR3 DNA sequence: TGTGCCAGCAGTTTCTTAGCCCTCTCCTACAATGAGCAGTTCTTC. This sequence encodes CASSFLALSYNEQFF.

V gene TRBV5-1 combines with J gene TRBJ1-2, with 7 bases identical to TRBD1. V was clipped by 4 bases and J by 6 bases; unmatched bases: 9. The CDR3 totals 14 residues. From germline, CDR1 is SGHRS and CDR2 YFSETQ. The CDR3 spells CASSRDRVKDGYTF. CDR3 bases: TGCGCCAGCAGCCGCGACAGGGTGAAGGATGGCTACACCTTC. The full variable domain, in which reference TRBV5-1 and TRBJ1-2 provide the parts outside the CDR3, is KAGVTQTPRYLIKTRGQQVTLSCSPISGHRSVSWYQQTPGQGLQFLFEYFSETQRNKGNFPGRFSGRQFSNSRSEMNVSTLELGDSALYLCASSRDRVKDGYTFGSGTRLTVV.

This chain uses TRBV7-9 with TRBJ1-1; D not certain. The CDR3 length is 13 residues. Germline V lookup: CDR1 SEHNR, CDR2 FQNEAQ (reference sequence). Trimming removed 4 bases from V and 12 bases from J, with 18 bases in between. The CDR3 sequence is CASSSNNPSDSFF. DNA of the CDR3: TGTGCCAGCAGCTCTAACAACCCGTCGGACTCTTTCTTT. The full variable domain, its missing parts supplied by reference TRBV7-9 and TRBJ1-1, is DTGVSQNPRHKITKRGQNVTFRCDPISEHNRLYWYRQTLGQGPEFLTYFQNEAQLEKSRLLSDRFSAERPKGSFSTLEIQRTEQGDSAMYLCASSSNNPSDSFFGQGTRLTVV.